A single sample is the source of the 22 T cell receptor beta chains below, sequenced in a study of cytomegalovirus exposure and HLA in healthy donors. Method: immunoSEQ multiplex PCR; TCRdb's copy keeps in-frame clones and lacks some. The sample has about 95,000 clones; about 85% are singletons. The sequencing sample was made of PBMCs. The receptors shown here come from a man aged 18 to 30 in good health and CMV-seropositive.

The rearrangement uses TRBV10-2 and TRBJ1-1; D may be TRBD1 (6 bases). Deletions cut 2 bases from V and 1 base from J, with 8 bases between. The CDR3 runs 14 residues. The V gene's germline CDR1 is WSHSY and CDR2 SAAADI. The CDR3 bases are TGCGCCAGCAGTGAGCAGGGGAAGAACACTGAAGCTTTCTTT. It translates to CASSEQGKNTEAFF.

This chain joins TRBV6-1 and TRBJ2-7; the match to TRBD2 covers 11 bases. The CDR3 is 15 residues long. CDR1 MNHNS and CDR2 SASEGT come from the germline V gene. V lost 4 bases to trimming and J lost 4 bases; unmatched junction nucleotides: 6. The CDR3 region has the DNA TGTGCCAGCAGTGCCGTAGCGGGGGGGAGGTACGAGCAGTACTTC. This translates into CASSAVAGGRYEQYF.

The genes are TRBV19 and TRBJ2-7, with 15 positions matching TRBD2. Germline CDR1 is LNHDA and CDR2 is SQIVND (reference sequence). This CDR3 is 15 amino acids long. Trimming took 5 bases from V and 4 from J; bases not matched to a gene: 3. The chain's CDR3 is CASSSGLAGGYEQYF. CDR3 DNA sequence: TGTGCCAGTAGTTCGGGACTAGCGGGAGGTTACGAGCAGTACTTC.

The chain has TRBV6-5 and TRBJ1-2, with D unclear. Germline lookup yields CDR1 MNHEY and CDR2 SVGAGI. The CDR3 totals 12 residues. V was shortened by 6 bases and J by 4 bases, with 9 bases between the two germline ends. The CDR3 reads CASSLEGYGYTF. The CDR3 DNA reads TGTGCCAGCAGCTTAGAGGGCTATGGCTACACCTTC.

J is TRBJ1-5 and V is TRBV19; D gene unclear. Trimming removed 3 bases from V and 4 bases from J, with 16 bases in between. This CDR3 has 16 amino acids. Germline CDR1 LNHDA, CDR2 SQIVND (reference sequence). The CDR3 DNA reads as TGTGCCAGTAGTATTACCACAGCCTCGGTGAATCAGCCCCAGCATTTT. This sequence encodes CASSITTASVNQPQHF.

The chain recombines TRBV7-9 with TRBJ2-1, with 8 bases identical to TRBD1. The germline V gene has CDR1 SEHNR and CDR2 FQNEAQ (reference sequence). The CDR3 has 13 residues. J lost 8 bases, V lost 3 bases, and 3 bases had no gene match. CDR3 sequence (DNA): TGTGCCAGCAGCTTCCAGGGGGCCGATGAGCAGTTCTTC. It translates to CASSFQGADEQFF.

This chain connects TRBV18 to TRBJ2-7; a weak D match, TRBD1 (5 bases). The germline V gene has CDR1 KGHSH and CDR2 LQKENI. CDR3 size: 13 residues. V was shortened by 3 bases and J by 6 bases, with 12 bases between the two germline ends. CDR3 amino acids: CASSPKLDSEQYV. The CDR3 region has the DNA TGTGCCAGCTCACCCAAATTAGACAGCGAGCAGTACGTC.

The rearrangement joins TRBV27 to TRBJ2-1, with 7 bases aligning to TRBD2. CDR3 size: 16 residues. From germline, CDR1 is MNHEY and CDR2 SMNVEV (reference sequence). Losses at the gene ends were 2 bases for V and 2 bases for J; bases not matched to a gene: 6. DNA for the CDR3: TGTGCCAGCAGTTTACGAAGGGGACTAACCTACAATGAGCAGTTCTTC. This sequence encodes CASSLRRGLTYNEQFF.

In nucleotides, the CDR3 is TGTGCCAGCAGTGAGAGGGCGTCAGGGGGCCATAGCAATCAGCCCCAGCATTTT. Amino acids: CASSERASGGHSNQPQHF. The gene calls are TRBV28 and TRBJ1-5; 8 positions match TRBD1. V gave up 5 bases and J gave up 0 bases; unmatched junction bases: 12. CDR3 size: 18 residues. Germline values: CDR1 MDHEN, CDR2 SYDVKM.

With regard to this clone: A much larger clone is a single base away; this may be a read error. At the DNA level, this CDR3 is encoded by other sequences in the same sample as well. The chain is built from TRBV27 and TRBJ1-1; TRBD1 matches 8 bases. The germline V gene encodes CDR1 MNHEY and CDR2 SMNVEV (reference sequence). The V and J ends lost 2 bases and 4 bases, in that order; junction bases with no gene match: 0. The CDR3 runs to 13 residues. The CDR3 DNA follows: TGTGCCAGCAGTTTAACAGGGGGCACTGAAGCTTTCTTT. Encoded protein: CASSLTGGTEAFF.

The rearrangement joins TRBV2 to TRBJ2-2, with D perhaps matching TRBD1 (5 bases). The CDR3 is 14 amino acids. CDR1 and CDR2 from the germline V gene are SNHLY and FYNNEI. Trimming stripped 6 bases from V and 4 bases from J, with 12 bases between. CDR3 in amino acids: CASRPRVGTGELFF. CDR3 DNA sequence: TGTGCCAGCAGGCCCAGGGTGGGCACCGGGGAGCTGTTTTTT.

The gene calls are TRBV7-2 and TRBJ2-5; weak D call: TRBD1 (6 bases). Germline values: CDR1 SGHTA, CDR2 FQGNSA. There are 14 residues in the CDR3. Trimming shortened V by 4 bases and J by 5 bases, and 14 bases separated the two germline ends. CDR3 protein: CASSYSRGWETQYF. In DNA, the CDR3 is TGTGCCAGCAGCTACTCTAGGGGGTGGGAGACCCAGTACTTC.

This clone was seen at least ten times. The rearrangement links TRBV5-1 to TRBJ2-7; possible D gene TRBD1, 5 bases. This CDR3 comprises 13 residues. With 1 base removed from V and 6 bases from J, the gap between germline ends came to 11 bases. The germline gives CDR1 SGHRS, CDR2 YFSETQ. The chain's CDR3 is CASSLTPGREQYV. CDR3 coding DNA: TGCGCCAGCAGCTTGACTCCAGGGCGCGAGCAGTACGTC.

This clone came up once. The rearrangement uses TRBV27 and TRBJ2-1; no definite D call. Germline loops: CDR1 MNHEY, CDR2 SMNVEV (reference sequence). Trimming pared 5 bases from V and 2 bases from J, leaving 16 bases between. The length of the CDR3 is 16 residues. CDR3 DNA: TGTGCCAGCAGTCCAGCTCTAGAGGCCCCCTACAATGAGCAGTTCTTC. This codes for CASSPALEAPYNEQFF.

The V gene is TRBV28, the J gene TRBJ2-3, with D possibly TRBD2 on 6 matching bases. Germline-derived CDR1 and CDR2 are MDHEN and SYDVKM. Between the trimmed V and J ends, which lost 3 bases and 4 bases, there was a span of 14 bases. The CDR3 sequence is 15 residues long. The CDR3 region has the DNA TGTGCCAGCAGTTTGGGAGGAAACTACCCAGATACGCAGTATTTT. Translated: CASSLGGNYPDTQYF.

The chain couples TRBV10-2 to TRBJ1-5; 8 bases are shared with TRBD1. CDR1 is WSHSY and CDR2 is SAAADI in the germline V gene. The CDR3 totals 14 residues. After removal of 3 bases from V and 6 bases from J, the junction contained 4 bases not matched to a gene. Written as DNA, the CDR3 is TGCGCCAGCAGTGACAGGGGGCTCAGTCAGCCCCAGCATTTT. It encodes CASSDRGLSQPQHF.

This clone appeared a single time. Here the CDR3 reads CASSHRDRGLNTEAFF. The CDR3 coding sequence is TGCGCCAGCAGCCACCGGGACAGGGGTCTGAACACTGAAGCTTTCTTT. The rearrangement uses TRBV5-1 and TRBJ1-1, with 10 bases lining up with TRBD1. The CDR3 consists of 16 residues. Germline V lookup: CDR1 SGHRS, CDR2 YFSETQ. The V segment lost 4 bases and the J segment 0 bases; nucleotides outside the gene matches: 6.

The chain has TRBV10-2 and TRBJ2-1; 9 positions agree with TRBD1. The germline CDR1 and CDR2 sequences are WSHSY and SAAADI. The J segment lost 7 bases and the V segment lost 6 bases, leaving 10 bases of the junction unmatched. The CDR3 has 15 residues. For the CDR3, the DNA is TGCGCCAGCAGGGACTCCGGGACAGGGTATAATGAGCAGTTCTTC. Translating it yields CASRDSGTGYNEQFF.

The chain links TRBV5-1 to TRBJ1-1; a possible D gene is TRBD1 (5 bases). This CDR3 comprises 12 residues. The V gene's germline CDR1 is SGHRS and CDR2 YFSETQ. The ends were cut back, 2 bases at V and 7 bases at J, with 9 bases in the middle. The CDR3 spells CASSFQGIEAFF. The CDR3 DNA reads as TGCGCCAGCAGCTTTCAGGGAATTGAAGCTTTCTTT.

This rearrangement joins TRBV25-1 to TRBJ2-3; D unclear. The CDR3 length is 12 residues. V lost 4 bases and J lost 2, with 4 bases in between. Per the germline V gene, CDR1 is MGHDK and CDR2 is SYGVNS. The chain's CDR3 is CASSAFTDTQYF. CDR3 sequence (DNA): TGTGCCAGCAGTGCATTCACAGATACGCAGTATTTT.

V gene TRBV6-6 combines with J gene TRBJ2-2; no firm D call. The germline V gene encodes CDR1 MNHNY and CDR2 SVGAGI (reference sequence). V was pared by 5 bases and J by 3 bases, with 7 bases between. The CDR3 covers 13 residues. In nucleotides, the CDR3 is TGTGCCAGCAGTCCCGTAGACACCGGGGAGCTGTTTTTT. Translation: CASSPVDTGELFF.

In this sample, this clone turned up a few times. The chain couples TRBV10-2 to TRBJ1-5; TRBD1 is a possible D gene (6 bases). The CDR3 runs 13 residues. Per germline, CDR1 WSHSY and CDR2 SAAADI. Trimming left V 7 bases short and J 5 bases short, with 12 bases between. CDR3 in amino acids: CASNQGFHQPQHF. Written as DNA, the CDR3 is TGCGCCAGCAACCAGGGGTTCCATCAGCCCCAGCATTTT.